This T cell receptor (beta chain) originates from a study of blood T cell repertoires in COVID-19. Study information: T cells, B-cell-depleted T cells, or PBMCs supplied cDNA or gDNA.

As processed by the authors: Amplifying reference gene primers gave estimates of nucleated cell counts. Data came from immunoSEQ multiplex PCR; TCRdb stores just in-frame clones and leaves some out. The V and J calls and clone size were taken over from that table, and D and trimming were inferred from the DNA. There are 200,000 to 250,000 clones in the sample; roughly 90% occur only once, and about 2.6% lies in the top ten. Assignments of participants to cohorts depended upon their own reported clinical history. Two negative PCRs, clearance, or symptom resolution characterized the recovered Cohort 3 donors. V was cut by 4 bases and J by 0 bases, with 7 bases left in between. Germline CDR1 and CDR2: LNHDA and SQIVND (reference sequence). This CDR3 spans 15 amino acids. This clone was seen a single time.

The J gene is TRBJ2-6, the V gene TRBV19; D uncertain. The sequenced material came from PBMCs or T cells enriched from blood (not recorded which). This receptor was identified in a woman in her 30s who had recovered from COVID-19. The CDR3 protein is CASSNRGSGANVLTF. CDR3 bases: TGTGCCAGTAGTAACCGAGGCTCTGGGGCCAACGTCCTGACTTTC.